These T cell receptor beta chains were read from a single sample in a study of blood T cell repertoires in COVID-19. Data came from immunoSEQ multiplex PCR; TCRdb stores just in-frame clones and leaves some out. In the table there are roughly 260,000 clones, about 87% of which are singletons. The sequencing sample was made of peripheral blood. These TCRs come from a man in his sixties who had recovered from COVID-19. The CDR3 runs from the conserved cysteine through the conserved F or W. D genes are given only for firm matches. Rows may omit the clone size; those that give it use once, few, many or a size class.

j_call v_call d_call clone_size cdr3_nt cdr3_aa
TRBJ2-1 TRBV19 TRBD1 . TGTGCCAGTAGGAACGTGGGACAGGGGAATGAGCAGTTCTTC CASRNVGQGNEQFF
TRBJ1-2 TRBV4-2 . . TGTGCCAGCAGCCAAGATGCCCTAACTCGGTATGGCTACACCTTC CASSQDALTRYGYTF
TRBJ2-2 TRBV11-3 . . TGTGCCAGCAGCTTACGGACAGATTTGAACACCGGGGAGCTGTTTTTT CASSLRTDLNTGELFF
TRBJ2-2 TRBV18 TRBD1 . TGTGCCAGCTCCTCCGGACAGGGGGACACCGGGGAGCTGTTTTTT CASSSGQGDTGELFF
TRBJ1-6 TRBV25-1 TRBD1 few TGTGCCAGCAGTAAATACGGGACAGGGGTCGCGCCCCTCCACTTT CASSKYGTGVAPLHF
TRBJ1-3 TRBV18 . . TGTGCCAGCTCACCTACAGATGGAAACACCATATATTTT CASSPTDGNTIYF
TRBJ2-7 TRBV10-2 TRBD1 . TGCGCCAGCAGTCACCCCGGGACAGGGGTCGAGCAGTACTTC CASSHPGTGVEQYF
TRBJ2-7 TRBV5-1 TRBD2 . TGCGCCAGCAGGCCCAAAACTAGCGGGGGGCCTTACGAGCAGTACTTC CASRPKTSGGPYEQYF
TRBJ2-5 TRBV19 . once TGTGCCAGTAGTATGGGGGGAGAGACCCAGTACTTC CASSMGGETQYF
TRBJ1-2 TRBV6-5 . . TGTGCCAGCAGTTACCGAGGGTCGGGGATAAACTATGGCTACACCTTC CASSYRGSGINYGYTF
TRBJ1-2 TRBV5-6 TRBD1 . TGTGCCAGCAGCCGGATCGACAAATTAACAGGGGGTGGAGATGGCTACACCTTC CASSRIDKLTGGGDGYTF
TRBJ1-1 TRBV2 . . TGTGCCAGCAGTGTTTCAGGCCCGGAAGCTTTCTTT CASSVSGPEAFF
TRBJ1-5 TRBV7-2 . . TGTGCCAGCAGCTTAGGAACAAACAATCAGCCCCAGCATTTT CASSLGTNNQPQHF
TRBJ1-5 TRBV19 . . TGTGCCAGTATGGAGACCGGCTCTCAGCCCCAGCATTTT CASMETGSQPQHF
TRBJ2-5 TRBV5-4 TRBD2 . TGTGCCAGCAGCCCGGGACTAGCGGATTCTGGAGAGACCCAGTACTTC CASSPGLADSGETQYF
TRBJ2-1 TRBV15 TRBD2 . TGTGCCACCAGCAGAGAAGGCGGTACGGGGGGGACTTGGGATGAGCAGTTCTTC CATSREGGTGGTWDEQFF
TRBJ2-7 TRBV7-2 . . TGTGCCAGCAGCCCGGACTACGAAAACTACGAGCAGTACTTC CASSPDYENYEQYF
TRBJ2-1 TRBV20-1 . . TGCAGTGCTAGTCCCCCTGGAGCGCCTTCCTACAATGAGCAGTTCTTC CSASPPGAPSYNEQFF
TRBJ1-1 TRBV11-2 TRBD1 . TGTGCCAGCAGTAGAAACAGGGGAAGGAACACTGAAGCTTTCTTT CASSRNRGRNTEAFF
TRBJ2-1 TRBV9 . . TGTGCCAGCAGCGAGCGGGGACAGGTGGGCAATGAGCAGTTCTTC CASSERGQVGNEQFF
TRBJ1-2 TRBV2 TRBD1 few TGTGCCAGCAGCCCGCGACAGGGCGGCTACACCTTC CASSPRQGGYTF
TRBJ2-7 TRBV9 TRBD1 . TGTGCCAGCAGCGTAGGACAGGGGGCTTACGAGCAGTACTTC CASSVGQGAYEQYF
TRBJ2-6 TRBV13 TRBD1 . TGTGCCAGCAGCCCCACAGGGGAAGGGGCTGGGGCCAACGTCCTGACTTTC CASSPTGEGAGANVLTF
TRBJ2-3 TRBV7-3 TRBD1 . TGTGCCAGCAGTCGACAGGGAGGCACAGATACGCAGTATTTT CASSRQGGTDTQYF
TRBJ2-7 TRBV3-1/TRBV3-2 . few TGTGCCAGCAGCCGGGGCGAGCTCGCCTCCTACGAGCAGTACTTC CASSRGELASYEQYF
TRBJ1-6 TRBV30 . . TGTGCCTGGACGAGGAGAAGCTCCTATAATTCACCCCTCCACTTT CAWTRRSSYNSPLHF
TRBJ2-7 TRBV18 . . TGTGCCAGCTCATTGGCACAGAACTACGAGCAGTACTTC CASSLAQNYEQYF
TRBJ1-2 TRBV6-6 . once TGTGCCAGCAGTTACACTCCCCGTACCCATGGCTACACCTTC CASSYTPRTHGYTF
TRBJ2-7 TRBV19 TRBD1 . TGTGCCAGTTCCGCGGCCGGCAGGGGGAAGGACGAGCAGTACTTC CASSAAGRGKDEQYF
TRBJ1-4 TRBV9 . . TGTGCCAGCAGCGTAGGTTCCGACAGGAGCAATGAAAAACTGTTTTTT CASSVGSDRSNEKLFF
TRBJ2-7 TRBV15 . . TGTGCCACCAGCAGAGAGGTCAGGGCGGTCGAGCAGTACTTC CATSREVRAVEQYF
TRBJ2-3 TRBV2 . once TGTGCCAGCAGTGAAGCTATTACAGATACGCAGTATTTT CASSEAITDTQYF
TRBJ2-1 TRBV19 . . TGTGCCAGTAGTCTATCGGGAATCCGGGGCTCCTACAATGAGCAGTTCTTC CASSLSGIRGSYNEQFF
TRBJ2-2 TRBV2 . . TGTGCCAGCATTCAAGGCGGGTCGAACACCGGGGAGCTGTTTTTT CASIQGGSNTGELFF
TRBJ2-7 TRBV7-6 TRBD2 . TGTGCCAGCAGCTTAGGGTCTAGCGGGGGCCACATGGACGAGCAGTACTTC CASSLGSSGGHMDEQYF
TRBJ1-1 TRBV27 . . TGTGCCAGCAGACTTGGGGACTACACTGAAGCTTTCTTT CASRLGDYTEAFF
TRBJ2-2 TRBV27 TRBD1 . TGTGCCAGCAGGAACAGGGGGCGCATCACCGGGGAGCTGTTTTTT CASRNRGRITGELFF
TRBJ2-1 TRBV7-2 . . TGTGCCAGCAGCTTAAGAGTCGACTACAATGAGCAGTTCTTC CASSLRVDYNEQFF
TRBJ1-2 TRBV7-2 . . TGTGCCAGCAGCGCGGACCCTAGGGGTTTTTACACCTTC CASSADPRGFYTF